A single sample is the source of the 23 T cell receptor beta chains below, sequenced in a study of blood T cell repertoires in COVID-19. Here immunoSEQ multiplex PCR was the method, and the copy in TCRdb shows in-frame clones only, minus some. The sample includes roughly 230,000 clones, 75% to 90% of them seen just once. The sample consisted of peripheral blood. These TCRs come from a woman aged 40 to 50 who had recovered from COVID-19.

The CDR3 sequence: CSVVVGAVTEAFF. CDR3 in DNA: TGCAGCGTTGTTGTAGGAGCGGTAACTGAAGCTTTCTTT. The chain carries TRBV29-1 and TRBJ1-1, with D hard to call. Germline lookup yields CDR1 SQVTM and CDR2 ANQGSEA. The V and J ends lost 4 bases and 5 bases respectively, with 14 bases between them. The CDR3 is 13 residues long.

The CDR3 bases are TGCGCCAGCAGTAGGACTAGCGGGAGGGGAATCGGGGAGCTGTTTTTT. Residues: CASSRTSGRGIGELFF. The gene calls are TRBV10-1 and TRBJ2-2; 15 nucleotides line up with TRBD2. The CDR3 consists of 16 residues. The trim removed 5 bases at V and 7 bases at J, leaving 5 bases unmatched. Germline CDR1 reads WNHNN; CDR2 reads SYGVQD (reference sequence).

The chain recombines TRBV27 with TRBJ2-1; 8 nucleotides agree with TRBD2. Germline CDR1 reads MNHEY; CDR2 reads SMNVEV (reference sequence). The CDR3 runs to 15 residues. Unmatched junction bases numbered 11, after V lost 7 bases and J lost 6 bases. DNA of the CDR3: TGTGCCAGCAACGAACTAGCGGTACGAACCAATGAGCAGTTCTTC. Translation gives CASNELAVRTNEQFF.

This rearrangement joins TRBV7-9 to TRBJ2-1; D call uncertain. CDR3 length equals 11 residues. The germline V gene encodes CDR1 SEHNR and CDR2 FQNEAQ (reference sequence). Trimming removed 6 bases from V and 4 bases from J, with 4 bases in between. CDR3 coding DNA: TGTGCCAGCAGATCTTACAATGAGCAGTTCTTC. It specifies CASRSYNEQFF.

The chain links TRBV10-2 to TRBJ2-7, with D possibly TRBD1 on 6 matching bases. Trimming took off 6 bases at V and 3 bases at J, with 12 bases between the two ends. The CDR3 sequence is 13 residues long. Germline CDR1 and CDR2: WSHSY and SAAADI. Here the CDR3 reads CASRGAGFYEQYV. The CDR3, as DNA: TGCGCCAGCAGGGGGGCAGGGTTCTACGAGCAGTACGTC.

The V and J genes are TRBV10-1 and TRBJ2-3, with 9 nucleotides matching TRBD2. Germline V gene data show CDR1 as WNHNN and CDR2 as SYGVQD (reference sequence). The CDR3 has 16 residues. V lost 2 bases and J lost 3; bases outside the gene matches: 6. This CDR3 reads CASSESSGRVTDTQYF. The CDR3 DNA sequence: TGCGCCAGCAGTGAGAGTAGCGGGAGAGTGACAGATACGCAGTATTTT.

This chain connects TRBV6-6 to TRBJ1-4; D is possibly TRBD1 (6 bases). V gave up 5 bases and J gave up 10 bases, with 17 bases separating them. Germline CDR1 MNHNY, CDR2 SVGAGI (reference sequence). This CDR3 has 14 residues. CDR3 sequence reads: CASSTDSIKGKLFF. CDR3 in DNA: TGTGCCAGCAGTACGGACAGTATCAAGGGAAAACTGTTTTTT.

The chain recombines TRBV3-1 (or the pseudogene TRBV3-2) with TRBJ2-2; 8 nucleotides align to TRBD1. Per the germline V gene, CDR1 is LGHDT and CDR2 is YNNKEL (reference sequence). The junction had 5 bases not matched to a gene; V was cut back by 7 bases and J by 1 base. The CDR3 runs 15 residues. This CDR3 reads CASTLGQVNTGELFF. In DNA form, the CDR3 reads TGTGCCAGCACCTTGGGACAGGTGAACACCGGGGAGCTGTTTTTT.

This rearrangement joins TRBV5-5 to TRBJ1-1; maybe TRBD1 (5 bases). Looked up from germline, CDR1 is SGHKS and CDR2 is YYEKEE (reference sequence). The CDR3 runs 16 residues. Trimming removed 1 base from V and 2 bases from J, with 15 bases in between. The CDR3 region is CASSLILGAVNTEAFF. For the CDR3, the DNA is TGTGCCAGCAGCTTGATTCTAGGGGCAGTCAACACTGAAGCTTTCTTT.

The gene calls are TRBV29-1 and TRBJ1-5; D perhaps matches TRBD1 (5 bases). The CDR3 sequence is 14 residues long. With 4 bases removed from V and 9 bases from J, the gap between germline ends came to 19 bases. Germline assignment: CDR1 SQVTM and CDR2 ANQGSEA. The CDR3 spells CSVATDTSRAPQHF. The CDR3 DNA follows: TGCAGCGTTGCGACGGACACCAGTCGAGCGCCCCAGCATTTT.

This clone has a single count. The chain links TRBV24-1 to TRBJ2-1; TRBD2 agrees at 11 bases. V was pared by 4 bases and J by 1 base, with 5 bases of the junction left unmatched. The CDR3 contains 17 residues. Germline values: CDR1 KGHDR, CDR2 SFDVKD. CDR3 sequence reads: CATSETSGGLSYNEQFF. The CDR3 DNA is TGTGCCACCAGTGAAACTAGCGGGGGCCTGTCCTACAATGAGCAGTTCTTC.

The J gene is TRBJ2-1, the V gene TRBV19; D call uncertain. Trimming took off 6 bases at V and 7 bases at J, with 10 bases between the two ends. Germline CDR1 is LNHDA and CDR2 is SQIVND (reference sequence). The CDR3 extends over 12 amino acids. This chain's CDR3 is CASSLTSNEQFF. The CDR3 DNA sequence: TGTGCCAGTAGCCTAACTTCGAATGAGCAGTTCTTC.

V is TRBV28 and J is TRBJ2-5; TRBD1 agrees at 10 bases. Germline values: CDR1 MDHEN, CDR2 SYDVKM. The junction had 14 bases not matched to a gene; V was cut back by 6 bases and J by 10 bases. The CDR3 has 15 amino acids. This chain's CDR3 is CASRSRDRGPPGQYF. CDR3 in DNA: TGTGCCAGCAGAAGCCGGGACAGGGGACCTCCGGGCCAGTACTTC.

This chain connects TRBV19 to TRBJ1-2; 10 bases fit TRBD1. Losses at the gene ends were 4 bases for V and 7 bases for J; bases not matched to a gene: 12. The length of the CDR3 is 16 residues. Germline V gene sequence: CDR1 LNHDA, CDR2 SQIVND (reference sequence). CDR3 amino acids: CASSRTGQGILGGYTF. Written as DNA, the CDR3 is TGTGCCAGTAGTAGAACGGGACAGGGGATCTTGGGTGGCTACACCTTC.

The rearrangement links TRBV5-1 to TRBJ2-1, with 8 bases fitting TRBD1. CDR3 size: 15 residues. Germline trimming cut 4 bases from V and 6 bases from J; bases unmatched to any gene: 9. Germline V gene sequence: CDR1 SGHRS, CDR2 YFSETQ. The CDR3 region is CASSPTGELGNEQFF. In DNA form, the CDR3 reads TGCGCCAGCAGCCCGACAGGGGAGCTGGGCAATGAGCAGTTCTTC.

The gene calls are TRBV27 and TRBJ2-5; tentative D call: TRBD2 (5 bases). Germline CDR1 is MNHEY and CDR2 is SMNVEV (reference sequence). The CDR3 totals 17 residues. V was pared by 5 bases and J by 5 bases, with 24 bases between. In nucleotides, the CDR3 is TGTGCCAGCAGTCCCTGGGAGCCGGGCAGCCACCTGGAGACCCAGTACTTC. Translating it yields CASSPWEPGSHLETQYF.

The J gene is TRBJ1-6, the V gene TRBV19, with no clear D. From germline, CDR1 is LNHDA and CDR2 SQIVND (reference sequence). Between the trimmed V and J ends, which lost 4 bases and 6 bases, there was a span of 16 bases. There are 16 residues in the CDR3. The CDR3 is CASSKSRQATNSPLHF. CDR3 DNA: TGTGCCAGTAGTAAGTCCCGGCAGGCAACTAATTCACCCCTCCACTTT.

The V gene is TRBV5-1, the J gene TRBJ2-1; D remains unclear. Looked up from germline, CDR1 is SGHRS and CDR2 is YFSETQ. V was clipped by 3 bases and J by 6 bases, with 19 bases between them. The CDR3 has 16 residues. This CDR3 is CASSYDSPGRRNEQFF. In nucleotides, the CDR3 is TGCGCCAGCAGCTATGACTCCCCTGGCCGGCGCAATGAGCAGTTCTTC.

The V and J genes are TRBV9 and TRBJ1-2, with a possible D match to TRBD1 (5 bases). Germline CDR1 reads SGDLS; CDR2 reads YYNGEE. The CDR3 extends over 13 amino acids. Trimming removed 0 bases from V and 6 bases from J, with 9 bases in between. Here the CDR3 DNA reads TGTGCCAGCAGCGTAGAGGAGGGACATGGCTACACCTTC. As protein: CASSVEEGHGYTF.

The V and J genes are TRBV2 and TRBJ1-6, with TRBD1 as a possible D gene (5 bases). Germline V gives CDR1 SNHLY, CDR2 FYNNEI. The CDR3 runs 17 residues. V was trimmed by 0 bases and J by 7 bases, leaving 16 bases between them. In DNA, the CDR3 is TGTGCCAGCAGTGAAGCGGGGCCCGGCGAGAGGAATTCACCCCTCCACTTT. This gives the protein CASSEAGPGERNSPLHF.

The rearrangement uses TRBV11-3 and TRBJ2-2; D remains ambiguous. CDR1 is SGHNT, CDR2 YENEEA, per germline. There are 15 residues in the CDR3. Between the trimmed V and J ends, which lost 1 base and 3 bases, there was a span of 9 bases. CDR3 sequence (DNA): TGTGCCAGCAGCTTAGCGACTTTTGACACCGGGGAGCTGTTTTTT. Protein: CASSLATFDTGELFF. Full variable domain (rest looked up from reference TRBV11-3 and TRBJ2-2): EAGVVQSPRYKIIEKKQPVAFWCNPISGHNTLYWYLQNLGQGPELLIRYENEEAVDDSQLPKDRFSAERLKGVDSTLKIQPAELGDSAVYLCASSLATFDTGELFFGEGSRLTVL.

This clone has a handful of counts. This rearrangement joins TRBV6-6 to TRBJ2-1; the D gene is possibly TRBD2 (5 bases). Per the germline V gene, CDR1 is MNHNY and CDR2 is SVGAGI (reference sequence). V was pared by 0 bases and J by 4 bases, with 7 bases between. The CDR3 runs to 14 residues. CDR3 sequence: CASSYSTIYNEQFF. The CDR3 region has the DNA TGTGCCAGCAGTTACTCGACTATTTACAATGAGCAGTTCTTC.

V usage is TRBV19 and J usage is TRBJ1-5, with D perhaps TRBD1 (5 bases). V lost 4 bases and J 7 bases, leaving 11 bases between the germline ends. The germline gives CDR1 LNHDA, CDR2 SQIVND (reference sequence). The CDR3 consists of 13 residues. The CDR3 reads CASSTGFRQPQHF. In DNA form, the CDR3 reads TGTGCCAGTAGTACAGGGTTTCGCCAGCCCCAGCATTTT.